Listed below are T cell receptor beta chains from one sample, sequenced in a study of shared T cell receptors in the human thymus. This table comes from immunoSEQ multiplex PCR, and its TCRdb copy is limited to in-frame clones, with some not included. Of about 660,000 clones listed, 87% were seen once; the top ten hold 0.009% to 0.0095%. The same sample was also used in a study of human thymus T cells.

The specimen sequenced was thymocytes. These TCRs come from a boy less than two years old with a congenital heart defect. CDR3s include the opening cysteine and the closing phenylalanine or tryptophan. The D gene is left open where the match is weak. Clone size is shown for a subset of rows, as once, few, many or a class of expanded clone.

CASSDRDGYTF,TGTGCCAGCAGTGATCGGGATGGCTACACCTTC,.,.,TRBJ1-2,TRBV25-1
CASSLWRENTEAFF,TGTGCCAGCAGTTTATGGAGGGAGAACACTGAAGCTTTCTTT,.,.,TRBJ1-1,TRBV28
CASSHTKTGSGYTF,TGCGCCAGCAGCCACACGAAGACAGGGAGTGGCTACACCTTC,TRBD1,.,TRBJ1-2,TRBV4-3
CASSTLTSGEAQETQYF,TGTGCCAGTAGTACCCTAACTAGCGGGGAGGCCCAAGAGACCCAGTACTTC,TRBD2,.,TRBJ2-5,TRBV19
CASSLETSGVYNEQFF,TGTGCCAGCAGCTTAGAGACTAGCGGGGTTTACAATGAGCAGTTCTTC,TRBD2,.,TRBJ2-1,TRBV7-9
CASSGGRLTDTQYF,TGCGCCAGCAGTGGGGGCAGGCTCACAGATACGCAGTATTTT,.,.,TRBJ2-3,TRBV10-1
CASKAGNTEAFF,TGTGCCAGTAAAGCAGGGAACACTGAAGCTTTCTTT,.,few,TRBJ1-1,TRBV19
CAWSRRTSGRTGTGELFF,TGTGCCTGGAGCCGACGGACTAGCGGGAGAACGGGAACCGGGGAGCTGTTTTTT,TRBD2,.,TRBJ2-2,TRBV30
CASSIAREGNGGTDTQYF,TGTGCCAGTAGTATAGCTAGAGAAGGGAACGGGGGCACAGATACGCAGTATTTT,.,.,TRBJ2-3,TRBV19
CASSLGGGQPQHF,TGTGCCAGCAGTTTAGGGGGCGGTCAGCCCCAGCATTTT,.,.,TRBJ1-5,TRBV27
CAWSVAHTNYGYTF,TGTGCCTGGAGTGTAGCCCATACTAACTATGGCTACACCTTC,.,.,TRBJ1-2,TRBV30
CASKQDTTNEKLFF,TGTGCCAGCAAGCAGGATACAACTAATGAAAAACTGTTTTTT,.,once,TRBJ1-4,TRBV6-1
CASSLVGGTSGGALCDEQFF,TGCGCCAGCAGCTTGGTTGGGGGGACTAGCGGGGGGGCGTTGTGTGATGAGCAGTTCTTC,TRBD2,.,TRBJ2-1,TRBV5-1
CASSQEPARGPRETQYF,TGTGCCAGCAGCCAAGAACCGGCAAGGGGGCCGAGGGAGACCCAGTACTTC,TRBD1,.,TRBJ2-5,TRBV14
CASSIRPTSGFYNEQFF,TGTGCCAGTAGTATCCGCCCTACTAGCGGCTTCTACAATGAGCAGTTCTTC,TRBD2,.,TRBJ2-1,TRBV19
CASRMSTGSETQYF,TGTGCCAGCAGGATGTCGACAGGGTCCGAGACCCAGTACTTC,TRBD1,.,TRBJ2-5,TRBV5-6
CASSFTGSGELFF,TGTGCCAGCAGCTTTACAGGTTCCGGGGAGCTGTTTTTT,.,few,TRBJ2-2,TRBV5-4
CAISRRVSSYEQYF,TGTGCCATCAGTCGCCGCGTAAGCTCCTACGAGCAGTACTTC,.,.,TRBJ2-7,TRBV10-3
CASSQDGDRGLNEQFF,TGCGCCAGCAGCCAAGATGGAGACAGGGGGCTGAATGAGCAGTTCTTC,TRBD1,.,TRBJ2-1,TRBV4-3
CASSQGADRGQRQPQHF,TGCGCCAGCAGCCAGGGGGCTGACAGGGGGCAACGACAGCCCCAGCATTTT,TRBD1,.,TRBJ1-5,TRBV4-3
CASRYPGTGTRNEQFF,TGCGCCAGCAGGTATCCCGGGACAGGGACGAGGAATGAGCAGTTCTTC,TRBD1,.,TRBJ2-1,TRBV5-1
CASTTTGTSGPYEQYF,TGTGCCAGCACCACTACCGGGACTAGCGGACCCTACGAGCAGTACTTC,TRBD2,.,TRBJ2-7,TRBV7-2
CSARLAYEQYF,TGCAGTGCTAGATTAGCCTACGAGCAGTACTTC,.,.,TRBJ2-7,TRBV20-1
CASRMGTSSPGTQYF,TGTGCCAGCAGAATGGGGACTAGCTCCCCAGGTACGCAGTATTTT,TRBD2,.,TRBJ2-3,TRBV28
CAGSLARSETQYF,TGTGCCGGCAGCTTAGCTAGGTCGGAGACCCAGTACTTC,.,.,TRBJ2-5,TRBV5-6
CASTPPTRENTGELFF,TGTGCCAGCACCCCCCCGACTAGGGAAAACACCGGGGAGCTGTTTTTT,.,.,TRBJ2-2,TRBV5-6
CASSQPGQKNYGYTF,TGCGCCAGCAGCCAACCGGGACAAAAAAACTATGGCTACACCTTC,.,.,TRBJ1-2,TRBV4-1
CASSSSLVRAHEQYF,TGTGCCAGCAGTTCTTCTTTGGTCAGGGCCCACGAGCAGTACTTC,.,.,TRBJ2-7,TRBV28
CASSLGQGSKKLFF,TGTGCCAGCAGCTTAGGCCAGGGTTCTAAAAAACTGTTTTTT,.,.,TRBJ1-4,TRBV11-2
CASTIRGGRSNEKLFF,TGTGCCAGCACCATTCGGGGGGGGCGTTCTAATGAAAAACTGTTTTTT,.,once,TRBJ1-4,TRBV28
CASSLAAGRETEAFF,TGTGCCAGCAGCTTGGCCGCGGGGAGGGAAACTGAAGCTTTCTTT,.,.,TRBJ1-1,TRBV5-4
CATTADRDITNPWVNTF,TGTGCCACCACGGCGGACAGGGACATTACTAACCCGTGGGTTAACACCTTC,TRBD1,.,TRBJ1-2,TRBV10-3
CASSQGLRRPQETQYF,TGCGCCAGCAGCCAAGGCCTGCGGCGGCCCCAAGAGACCCAGTACTTC,.,.,TRBJ2-5,TRBV4-3
CASSPGQGFKAFF,TGTGCCAGCAGCCCCGGACAGGGCTTTAAAGCTTTCTTT,TRBD1,.,TRBJ1-1,TRBV7-3
CASSDRDRDSNQETQYF,TGTGCCAGCAGCGACCGGGACAGGGATTCTAACCAAGAGACCCAGTACTTC,TRBD1,.,TRBJ2-5,TRBV9
CASIGGPEQFF,TGTGCCAGCATCGGAGGGCCTGAGCAGTTCTTC,.,.,TRBJ2-1,TRBV2
CASSAATGGGDSPLHF,TGTGCCAGCAGCGCGGCGACGGGCGGGGGGGATTCACCCCTCCACTTT,.,.,TRBJ1-6,TRBV5-6
CAFSSRTGRNEKLFF,TGTGCCTTTAGTTCCCGGACAGGGCGTAATGAAAAACTGTTTTTT,TRBD1,.,TRBJ1-4,TRBV30
CASSLGGRNTEAFF,TGTGCCAGCAGCTTGGGGGGCCGGAACACTGAAGCTTTCTTT,.,.,TRBJ1-1,TRBV5-6
CASSLFTDTYNEQFF,TGTGCCAGCAGTTTATTTACTGATACCTACAATGAGCAGTTCTTC,.,.,TRBJ2-1,TRBV28
CASSLATGKHNEQFF,TGTGCCAGCAGCTTGGCGACAGGTAAACACAATGAGCAGTTCTTC,.,once,TRBJ2-1,TRBV5-4